Listed below are T cell receptor beta chains from one sample, sequenced in a study of blood T cell repertoires in COVID-19. Sequencing was performed with immunoSEQ multiplex PCR; in TCRdb, only in-frame clones are kept and a portion is missing. The data show 300,000 to 400,000 clones, approximately 88% seen once. Sample: peripheral blood. These receptors were taken from a woman aged 25 to 39 with COVID-19, enrolled during active disease. The CDR3 runs from the conserved cysteine through the conserved F or W. A D gene is named only where the DNA matches it firmly. Clone size is shown for a subset of rows, as once, few, many or a class of expanded clone.

>NA|TRBJ2-2|14|TRBV5-1|NA
CASSLAYGAGELFF
TGCGCCAGCAGCTTGGCGTACGGGGCCGGGGAGCTGTTTTTT
>NA|TRBJ2-3|13|TRBV6-5|NA
CASRPLGRDTQYF
TGTGCCAGCAGGCCCCTAGGCAGAGATACGCAGTATTTT
>TRBD1|TRBJ1-1|14|TRBV5-1|NA
CASSQQGLGTEAFF
TGCGCCAGCAGTCAACAGGGGTTGGGCACTGAAGCTTTCTTT
>TRBD1|TRBJ1-5|15|TRBV6-1|NA
CASSEPRRGTQPQHF
TGTGCCAGCAGTGAACCCCGCAGGGGGACTCAGCCCCAGCATTTT
>NA|TRBJ1-2|11|TRBV2|NA
CASSEGAGYTF
TGTGCCAGCAGTGAAGGGGCTGGCTACACCTTC
>TRBD1|TRBJ1-1|14|TRBV5-1|NA
CASSLGGGQLEAFF
TGCGCCAGCAGCTTGGGAGGGGGACAGCTTGAAGCTTTCTTT
>TRBD1|TRBJ2-7|13|TRBV25-1|NA
CASRPQGPAEQYF
TGTGCCAGCAGGCCACAGGGGCCAGCCGAGCAGTACTTC
>NA|TRBJ1-3|16|TRBV14|NA
CASSQLQGGSGNTIYF
TGTGCCAGCAGCCAGCTCCAGGGTGGATCTGGAAACACCATATATTTT
>TRBD2|TRBJ2-1|15|TRBV19|NA
CASRENSGDYNEQFF
TGTGCCAGTAGGGAAAATAGCGGGGATTACAATGAGCAGTTCTTC
>TRBD2|TRBJ2-5|13|TRBV18|once
CASSRLAVETQYF
TGTGCCAGCTCACGACTAGCGGTGGAGACCCAGTACTTC
>NA|TRBJ1-6|15|TRBV11-2|NA
CASSPRGGRNSPLHF
TGTGCCAGCAGCCCTCGAGGGGGTCGCAATTCACCCCTCCACTTT
>NA|TRBJ2-1|15|TRBV5-1|NA
CASSLSLSSYNEQFF
TGCGCCAGCAGCTTGTCTCTGAGCTCCTACAATGAGCAGTTCTTC
>NA|TRBJ1-2|8|TRBV29-1|NA
CTGDGYTF
TGCACCGGGGATGGCTACACCTTC
>NA|TRBJ1-4|13|TRBV11-3|NA
CASSVSQGQKLFF
TGTGCCAGCAGCGTTAGCCAGGGTCAAAAACTGTTTTTT
>TRBD1|TRBJ1-4|16|TRBV2|once
CASSVGQGTPDEKLFF
TGTGCCAGCAGTGTGGGACAGGGGACGCCGGATGAAAAACTGTTTTTT
>TRBD2|TRBJ2-3|17|TRBV6-2/TRBV6-3|NA
CASSRRGLAGEVDTQYF
TGTGCCAGCAGTAGACGGGGACTAGCGGGGGAAGTAGATACGCAGTATTTT
>NA|TRBJ1-1|16|TRBV29-1|few
CSLNAEGALRNTEAFF
TGCAGCCTTAACGCAGAGGGTGCGTTACGAAACACTGAAGCTTTCTTT
>NA|TRBJ1-5|13|TRBV27|NA
CASSFIGSQPQHF
TGTGCCAGCAGTTTCATCGGTAGCCAGCCCCAGCATTTT
>NA|TRBJ2-1|12|TRBV27|NA
CASSSQGNEQFF
TGTGCCAGCAGTTCGCAGGGTAATGAGCAGTTCTTC
>TRBD2|TRBJ2-5|17|TRBV14|NA
CASSPGLAGPRQETQYF
TGTGCCAGCAGCCCCGGACTAGCGGGGCCTAGGCAAGAGACCCAGTACTTC
>NA|TRBJ1-1|14|TRBV10-1|NA
CASSEYSMNTEAFF
TGCGCCAGCAGTGAGTACAGCATGAACACTGAAGCTTTCTTT
>NA|TRBJ1-2|13|TRBV6-1|NA
CASRLGQNYGYTF
TGTGCCAGCAGACTCGGACAGAACTATGGCTACACCTTC
>NA|TRBJ1-6|15|TRBV2|NA
CASTEDSSYNSPLHF
TGTGCCAGCACCGAAGACAGCTCCTATAATTCACCCCTCCACTTT
>NA|TRBJ1-1|15|TRBV29-1|NA
CSVGRGGRANTEAFF
TGCAGCGTTGGGCGGGGAGGCAGAGCAAACACTGAAGCTTTCTTT
>TRBD2|TRBJ2-1|16|TRBV5-5|NA
CASSLLTGGSDNEQFF
TGTGCCAGCAGCTTACTGACGGGGGGGTCTGACAATGAGCAGTTCTTC
>TRBD1|TRBJ2-3|14|TRBV7-3|NA
CASSATGGRDTQYF
TGTGCCAGCAGCGCGACAGGGGGCAGGGATACGCAGTATTTT
>NA|TRBJ2-7|13|TRBV5-4|NA
CASRDTGSAQQYF
TGTGCCAGCAGGGATACAGGGTCGGCCCAGCAGTACTTC
>TRBD2|TRBJ2-1|18|TRBV14|NA
CASSHERTSGISYNEQFF
TGTGCCAGCAGCCATGAACGGACTAGCGGGATCTCCTACAATGAGCAGTTCTTC
>TRBD1|TRBJ1-5|13|TRBV2|NA
CASSRDSYQPQHF
TGTGCCAGCAGTCGGGACAGCTATCAGCCCCAGCATTTT
>TRBD1|TRBJ1-2|15|TRBV11-1|NA
CASSLKTGSFYGYTF
TGTGCCAGCAGCTTAAAGACAGGGTCGTTCTATGGCTACACCTTC
>TRBD2|TRBJ2-5|16|TRBV15|NA
CATSSRGSGGEETQYF
TGTGCCACCAGCAGCAGAGGAAGCGGGGGAGAAGAGACCCAGTACTTC
>NA|TRBJ1-4|14|TRBV11-2|NA
CASSFSLRGEKLFF
TGTGCCAGCAGCTTTTCTTTACGCGGCGAAAAACTGTTTTTT
>NA|TRBJ1-5|15|TRBV28|NA
CASSTIQGRNQPQHF
TGTGCCAGCAGTACAATACAGGGTCGGAATCAGCCCCAGCATTTT
>TRBD2|TRBJ2-5|14|TRBV4-1|NA
CASSLRGGQETQYF
TGCGCCAGCAGCCTGCGGGGGGGCCAAGAGACCCAGTACTTC
>NA|TRBJ1-1|16|TRBV5-1|once
CASSEGVSRMNTEAFF
TGCGCCAGCAGCGAGGGTGTCTCCAGGATGAACACTGAAGCTTTCTTT
>NA|TRBJ2-7|15|TRBV30|NA
CAWNEQGAGTYEQYF
TGTGCCTGGAACGAACAGGGCGCAGGAACGTACGAGCAGTACTTC
>TRBD1|TRBJ1-3|18|TRBV5-4|NA
CASSRSPGQGAFGNTIYF
TGTGCCAGCAGCCGAAGTCCGGGACAGGGGGCCTTTGGAAACACCATATATTTT
>NA|TRBJ1-1|14|TRBV18|NA
CASSPSRTNTEAFF
TGTGCCAGCTCACCGTCGCGAACCAACACTGAAGCTTTCTTT
>NA|TRBJ2-3|15|TRBV12-5|NA
CASGLGAGFTDTQYF
TGTGCTAGTGGTTTGGGGGCGGGCTTCACAGATACGCAGTATTTT
>TRBD2|TRBJ2-5|16|TRBV5-1|NA
CASSLTAGGPRETQYF
TGCGCCAGCAGCTTAACAGCGGGGGGCCCCAGGGAGACCCAGTACTTC
>NA|TRBJ2-2|11|TRBV29-1|NA
CSVVLAGELFF
TGCAGCGTTGTGTTGGCTGGGGAGCTGTTTTTT
>TRBD1|TRBJ1-2|15|TRBV4-1|NA
CASSLEDRSSYGYTF
TGCGCCAGCAGCCTTGAGGACAGGTCTAGCTATGGCTACACCTTC
>TRBD1|TRBJ2-3|16|TRBV7-2|NA
CASSLLPGQGLDTQYF
TGTGCCAGCAGCTTGCTGCCGGGACAGGGTTTAGATACGCAGTATTTT
>TRBD2|TRBJ2-7|18|TRBV5-6|NA
CASSPRLAGVQSSYEQYF
TGTGCCAGCAGCCCTAGACTAGCGGGGGTCCAAAGCTCCTACGAGCAGTACTTC
>NA|TRBJ1-2|16|TRBV28|NA
CASSLGGAGTNYGYTF
TGTGCCAGCAGTTTAGGGGGGGCAGGGACTAACTATGGCTACACCTTC
>TRBD2|TRBJ2-5|16|TRBV12-5|NA
CASGLFIAGGQETQYF
TGTGCTAGTGGTTTGTTCATAGCGGGGGGGCAGGAGACCCAGTACTTC
>TRBD1|TRBJ2-5|13|TRBV24-1|NA
CATSQGQQETQYF
TGTGCCACCTCACAGGGACAGCAAGAGACCCAGTACTTC
>TRBD1|TRBJ2-1|15|TRBV9|NA
CASSPGTGSGNEQFF
TGTGCCAGCAGCCCAGGGACAGGGTCAGGAAATGAGCAGTTCTTC
>NA|TRBJ1-1|11|TRBV12-3/TRBV12-4|NA
CASSKYTEAFF
TGTGCCAGCAGCAAATACACTGAAGCTTTCTTT
>NA|TRBJ1-3|13|TRBV12-3/TRBV12-4|NA
CASRFGVGNTIYF
TGTGCCAGCCGTTTCGGTGTGGGAAACACCATATATTTT
>NA|TRBJ2-3|12|TRBV29-1|NA
CSVQDAGVLRYF
TGCAGCGTCCAGGACGCCGGGGTTTTGCGGTATTTT
>TRBD2|TRBJ2-1|14|TRBV7-2|NA
CASGAGGLFSEQFF
TGTGCCAGCGGGGCGGGGGGCCTTTTCAGTGAGCAGTTCTTC
>TRBD1|TRBJ1-2|14|TRBV23-1|NA
CASSRQRGQGGYTF
TGCGCCAGCAGTCGACAAAGGGGGCAGGGTGGCTACACCTTC
>NA|TRBJ2-7|12|TRBV2|NA
CASRQDGYEQYF
TGTGCCAGCAGACAGGACGGCTACGAGCAGTACTTC